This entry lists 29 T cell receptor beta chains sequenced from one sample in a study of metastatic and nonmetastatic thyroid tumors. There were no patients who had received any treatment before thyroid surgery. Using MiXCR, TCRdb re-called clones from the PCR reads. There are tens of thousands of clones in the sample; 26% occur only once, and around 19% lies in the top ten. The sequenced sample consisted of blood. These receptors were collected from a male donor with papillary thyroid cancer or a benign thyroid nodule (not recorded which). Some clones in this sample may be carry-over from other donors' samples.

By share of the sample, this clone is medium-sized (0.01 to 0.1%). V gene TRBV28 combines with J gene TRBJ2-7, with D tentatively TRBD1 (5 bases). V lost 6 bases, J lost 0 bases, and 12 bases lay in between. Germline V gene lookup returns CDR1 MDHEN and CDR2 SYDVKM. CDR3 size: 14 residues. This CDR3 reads CASSPPDNSYEQYF. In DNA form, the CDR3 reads TGTGCCAGCAGCCCCCCGGACAACTCCTACGAGCAGTACTTC.

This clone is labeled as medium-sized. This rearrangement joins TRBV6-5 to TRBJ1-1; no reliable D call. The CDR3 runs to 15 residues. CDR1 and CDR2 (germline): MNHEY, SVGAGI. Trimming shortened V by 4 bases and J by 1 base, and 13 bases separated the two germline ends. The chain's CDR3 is CASSSEVLPNTEAFF. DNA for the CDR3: TGTGCCAGCAGTTCTGAGGTACTGCCGAACACTGAAGCTTTCTTT.

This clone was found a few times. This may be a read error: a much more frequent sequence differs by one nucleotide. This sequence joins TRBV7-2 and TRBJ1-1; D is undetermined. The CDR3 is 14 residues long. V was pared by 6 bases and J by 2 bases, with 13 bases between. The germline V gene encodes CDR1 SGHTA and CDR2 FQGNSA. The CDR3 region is CASRKCGPNTEAFF. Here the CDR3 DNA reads TGTGCCAGCAGAAAATGTGGGCCAAACACTGAAGCTTTCTTT.

The CDR3 spells CASNRSGGPNTGELFF. DNA for the CDR3: TGTGCCAGCAATCGATCGGGAGGGCCGAACACCGGGGAGCTGTTTTTT. The chain joins TRBV6-1 to TRBJ2-2; 8 nucleotides line up with TRBD2. The V segment lost 7 bases and the J segment 0 bases; nucleotides outside the gene matches: 7. Germline V gives CDR1 MNHNS, CDR2 SASEGT. CDR3 length equals 16 residues.

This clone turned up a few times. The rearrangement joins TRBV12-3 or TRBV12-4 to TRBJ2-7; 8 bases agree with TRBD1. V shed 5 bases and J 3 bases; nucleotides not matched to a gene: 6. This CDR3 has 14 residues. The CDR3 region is CASSLTGQGYEQYF. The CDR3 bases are TGTGCCAGCAGTCTCACCGGACAGGGCTACGAGCAGTACTTC.

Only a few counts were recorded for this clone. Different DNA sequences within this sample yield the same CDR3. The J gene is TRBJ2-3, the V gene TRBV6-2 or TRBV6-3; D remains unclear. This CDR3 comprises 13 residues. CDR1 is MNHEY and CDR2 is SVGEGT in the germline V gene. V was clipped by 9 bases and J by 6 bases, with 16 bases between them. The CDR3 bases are TGTGCCAGTTCTTTCCTCCTAGGCGATACGCAGTATTTT. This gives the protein CASSFLLGDTQYF.

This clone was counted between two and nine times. For the CDR3, the DNA is TGTGCCAGCAGTTTCTATACAGGGAAGACAAATCAGCCCCAGCATTTT. Translated: CASSFYTGKTNQPQHF. V gene TRBV28 combines with J gene TRBJ1-5; TRBD1 is a possible D gene (6 bases). This CDR3 is 16 amino acids long. V was clipped by 3 bases and J by 4 bases, with 16 bases between them. Germline values: CDR1 MDHEN, CDR2 SYDVKM.

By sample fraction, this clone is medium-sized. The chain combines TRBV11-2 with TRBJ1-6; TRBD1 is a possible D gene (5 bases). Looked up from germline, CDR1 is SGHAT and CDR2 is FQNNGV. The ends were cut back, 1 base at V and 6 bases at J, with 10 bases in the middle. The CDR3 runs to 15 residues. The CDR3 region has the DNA TGTGCCAGCAGCTTAGGGGGACGTTTTAATTCACCCCTCCACTTT. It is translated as CASSLGGRFNSPLHF.

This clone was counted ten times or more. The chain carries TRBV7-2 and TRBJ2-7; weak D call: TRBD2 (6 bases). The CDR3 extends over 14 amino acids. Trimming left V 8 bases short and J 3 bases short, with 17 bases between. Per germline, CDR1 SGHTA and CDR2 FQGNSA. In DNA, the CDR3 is TGTGCCAGCCGCAAAACTAGCACCTTCTACGAGCAGTACTTC. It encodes CASRKTSTFYEQYF.

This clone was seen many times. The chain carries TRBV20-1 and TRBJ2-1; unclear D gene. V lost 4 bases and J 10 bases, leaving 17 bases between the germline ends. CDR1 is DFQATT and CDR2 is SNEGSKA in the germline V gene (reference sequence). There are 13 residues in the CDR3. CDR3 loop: CSATFDPAWEQFF. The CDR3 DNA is TGCAGTGCTACCTTCGACCCTGCATGGGAGCAGTTCTTC.

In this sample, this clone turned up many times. CDR3 region: CASSQEMGTRGYIQYF. Here the CDR3 DNA reads TGTGCCAGCAGCCAAGAAATGGGAACTCGAGGGTACATTCAGTACTTC. The rearrangement joins TRBV4-2 to TRBJ2-4; TRBD2 might be the D (5 bases). The V and J ends lost 0 bases and 8 bases respectively, with 17 bases between them. Looked up from germline, CDR1 is LGHNA and CDR2 is YNFKEQ. The CDR3 contains 16 residues.

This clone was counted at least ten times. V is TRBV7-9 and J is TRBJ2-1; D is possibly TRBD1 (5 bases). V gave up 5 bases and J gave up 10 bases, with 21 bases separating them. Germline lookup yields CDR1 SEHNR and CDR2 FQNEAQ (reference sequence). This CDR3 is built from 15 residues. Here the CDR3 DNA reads TGTGCCAGCAGCCTGTCAGTGGACCACACAGGAGAGCAGTTCTTC. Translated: CASSLSVDHTGEQFF. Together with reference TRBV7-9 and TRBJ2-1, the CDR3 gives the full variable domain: DTGVSQNPRHKITKRGQNVTFRCDPISEHNRLYWYRQTLGQGPEFLTYFQNEAQLEKSRLLSDRFSAERPKGSFSTLEIQRTEQGDSAMYLCASSLSVDHTGEQFFGPGTRLTVL.

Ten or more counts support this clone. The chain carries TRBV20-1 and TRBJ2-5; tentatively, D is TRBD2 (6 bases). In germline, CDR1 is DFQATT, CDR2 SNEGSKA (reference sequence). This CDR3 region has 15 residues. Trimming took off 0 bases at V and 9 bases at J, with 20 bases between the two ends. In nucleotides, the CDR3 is TGCAGTGCTAGAGATCCCGGCAGGGAGGAAGGTCCCCAGTACTTC. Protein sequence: CSARDPGREEGPQYF.

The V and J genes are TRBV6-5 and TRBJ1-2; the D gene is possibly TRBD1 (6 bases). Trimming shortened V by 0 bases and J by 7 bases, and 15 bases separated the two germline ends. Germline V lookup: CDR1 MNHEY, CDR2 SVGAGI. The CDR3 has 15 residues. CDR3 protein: CASSYSIRRQAGYTF. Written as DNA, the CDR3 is TGTGCCAGCAGTTACTCGATTCGGAGACAGGCTGGCTACACCTTC.

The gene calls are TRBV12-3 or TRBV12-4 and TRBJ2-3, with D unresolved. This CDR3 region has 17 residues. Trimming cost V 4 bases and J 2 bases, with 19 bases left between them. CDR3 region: CASSSRGVMALTDTQYF. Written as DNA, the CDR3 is TGTGCCAGCAGTTCCCGAGGTGTGATGGCCCTCACAGATACGCAGTATTTT.

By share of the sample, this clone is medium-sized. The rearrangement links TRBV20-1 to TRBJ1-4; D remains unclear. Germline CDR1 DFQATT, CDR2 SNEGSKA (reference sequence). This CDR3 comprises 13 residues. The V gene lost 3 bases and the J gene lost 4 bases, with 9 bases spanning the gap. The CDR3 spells CSARSSLNEKLFF. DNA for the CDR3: TGCAGTGCTAGGAGCAGTCTTAATGAAAAACTGTTTTTT.

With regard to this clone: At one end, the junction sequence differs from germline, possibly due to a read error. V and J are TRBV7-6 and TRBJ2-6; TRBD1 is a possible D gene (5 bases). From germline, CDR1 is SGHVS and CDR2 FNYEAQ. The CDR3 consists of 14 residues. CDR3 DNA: TGTGCCAGCAGCGTGAGATCTGGGGCCAACGTCATGACTTTC. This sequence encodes CASSVRSGANVMTF.

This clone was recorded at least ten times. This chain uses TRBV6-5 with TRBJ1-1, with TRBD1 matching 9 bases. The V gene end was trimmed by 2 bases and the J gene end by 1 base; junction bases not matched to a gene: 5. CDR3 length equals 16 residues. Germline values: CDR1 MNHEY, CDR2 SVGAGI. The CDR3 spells CASSYRGQGKNTEAFF. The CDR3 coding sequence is TGTGCCAGCAGTTACCGTGGACAGGGGAAGAACACTGAAGCTTTCTTT.

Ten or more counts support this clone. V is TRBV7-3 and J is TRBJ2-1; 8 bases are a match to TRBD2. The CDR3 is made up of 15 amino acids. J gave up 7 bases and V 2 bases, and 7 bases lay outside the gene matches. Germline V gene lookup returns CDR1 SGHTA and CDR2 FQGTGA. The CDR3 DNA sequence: TGTGCCAGCAGCTTAGGGAGCGGGACTAGAAATGAGCAGTTCTTC. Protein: CASSLGSGTRNEQFF.

The CDR3 loop reads CASRRTGDNSPLHF. In DNA form, the CDR3 reads TGTGCCAGCAGGAGGACAGGGGATAATTCACCCCTCCACTTT. V gene TRBV6-2 or TRBV6-3 combines with J gene TRBJ1-6; 9 bases align to TRBD1. After removal of 6 bases from V and 5 bases from J, the junction contained 2 bases not matched to a gene. The CDR3 has 14 residues. From germline, CDR1 is MNHEY and CDR2 SVGEGT.

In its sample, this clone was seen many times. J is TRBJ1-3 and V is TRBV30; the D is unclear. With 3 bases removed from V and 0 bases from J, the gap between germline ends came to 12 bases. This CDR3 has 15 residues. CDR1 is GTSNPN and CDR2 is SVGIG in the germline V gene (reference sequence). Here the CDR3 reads CAWRKGLFSGNTIYF. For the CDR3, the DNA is TGTGCCTGGAGAAAAGGCCTCTTCTCTGGAAACACCATATATTTT.

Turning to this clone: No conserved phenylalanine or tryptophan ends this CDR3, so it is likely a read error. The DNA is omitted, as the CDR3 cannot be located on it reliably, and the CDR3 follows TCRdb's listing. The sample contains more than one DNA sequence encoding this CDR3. CDR3 sequence reads: CASSLSRGQSI. V and J are TRBV7-6 and TRBJ2-1; the table calls TRBD1, which could not be checked here. The CDR3 has 11 residues if both end residues are counted. Per germline, CDR1 SGHVS and CDR2 FNYEAQ.

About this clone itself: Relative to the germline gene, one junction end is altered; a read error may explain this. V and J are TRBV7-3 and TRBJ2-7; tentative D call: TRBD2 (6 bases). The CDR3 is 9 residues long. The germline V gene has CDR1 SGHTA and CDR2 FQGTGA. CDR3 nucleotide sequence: TGTGCCAGCAGCTCTCCTGGGGGGTTC. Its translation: CASSSPGGF.

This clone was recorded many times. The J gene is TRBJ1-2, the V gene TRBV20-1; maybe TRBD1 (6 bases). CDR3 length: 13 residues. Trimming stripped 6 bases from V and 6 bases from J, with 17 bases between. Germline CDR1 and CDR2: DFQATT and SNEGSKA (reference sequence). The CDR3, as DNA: TGCAGTGCAAGCTTTGGACAGACAAATGGCTACACCTTC. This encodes CSASFGQTNGYTF.

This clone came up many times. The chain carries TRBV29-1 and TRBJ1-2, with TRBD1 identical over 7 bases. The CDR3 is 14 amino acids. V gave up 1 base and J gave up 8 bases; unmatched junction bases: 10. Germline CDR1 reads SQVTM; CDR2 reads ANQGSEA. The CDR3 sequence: CSVEVLQGIGGYTF. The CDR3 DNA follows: TGCAGCGTTGAAGTCCTACAGGGGATTGGCGGCTACACCTTC.

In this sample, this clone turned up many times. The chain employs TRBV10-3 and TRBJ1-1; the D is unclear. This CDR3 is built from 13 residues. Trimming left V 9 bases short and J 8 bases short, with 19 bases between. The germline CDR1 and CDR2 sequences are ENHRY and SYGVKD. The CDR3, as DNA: TGTGCCATTCACAACGGACCTACAATGGAAGCTTTCTTT. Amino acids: CAIHNGPTMEAFF.

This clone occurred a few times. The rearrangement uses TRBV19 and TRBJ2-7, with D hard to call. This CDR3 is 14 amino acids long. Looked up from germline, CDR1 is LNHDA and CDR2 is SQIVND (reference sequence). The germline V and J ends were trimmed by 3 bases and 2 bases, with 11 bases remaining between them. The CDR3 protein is CASSIYVDTYEQYF. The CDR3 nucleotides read TGTGCCAGTAGTATCTATGTAGACACCTACGAGCAGTACTTC.

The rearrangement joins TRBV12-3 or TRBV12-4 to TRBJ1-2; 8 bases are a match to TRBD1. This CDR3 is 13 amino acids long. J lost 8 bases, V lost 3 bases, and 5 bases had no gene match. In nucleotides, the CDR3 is TGTGCCAGCAGTTTGGGACAGGAAAGAGGCTACACCTTC. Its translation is CASSLGQERGYTF.

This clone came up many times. In DNA form, the CDR3 reads TGTGCCTGGAGTGCAAGGGCGAGCACTGAAGCTTTCTTT. Translation: CAWSARASTEAFF. The chain is built from TRBV30 and TRBJ1-1; no clear D. Germline V CDR1 and CDR2: GTSNPN, SVGIG (reference sequence). The ends were cut back, 1 base at V and 4 bases at J, with 10 bases in the middle. The CDR3 consists of 13 residues.